A selection of T cell receptor beta chains follows, all from one sample in a study of T cell responses to AZD1222 COVID-19 vaccine. Using immunoSEQ multiplex PCR, the repertoire was profiled, and TCRdb retains in-frame clones only, with some absent. Among about 180,000 clones, around 90% were seen once, and the ten largest hold 9.5% to 13%. The source was peripheral blood, collected 28 days after the second AZD1222 dose. These receptors were taken from an adult who received the AZD1222 COVID-19 vaccine. The CDR3 runs from the conserved cysteine through the conserved F or W. The D gene is left open where the match is weak. Part of the rows lack a size; the others show once, few, many or a class for expanded clones.

TRBV9,13,TRBJ1-2,-,TRBD1,CASSVQGARGYTF,TGTGCCAGCAGCGTTCAGGGGGCGCGGGGCTACACCTTC
TRBV4-1,15,TRBJ2-2,-,-,CASSPLTPGTGELFF,TGCGCCAGCAGCCCCCTGACCCCCGGCACCGGGGAGCTGTTTTTT
TRBV7-6,14,TRBJ2-7,-,-,CASSFRQGGYEQYF,TGTGCCAGCAGCTTCCGACAGGGAGGCTACGAGCAGTACTTC
TRBV5-1,16,TRBJ2-6,once,TRBD1,CASSWDSSSGANVLTF,TGCGCCAGCAGCTGGGACAGTAGCTCTGGGGCCAACGTCCTGACTTTC
TRBV5-1,16,TRBJ2-3,-,TRBD2,CASSLALASEADTQYF,TGCGCCAGCAGCTTGGCACTAGCGTCGGAGGCCGATACGCAGTATTTT
TRBV6-5,13,TRBJ2-2,few,-,CASINRDSGELFF,TGTGCCAGCATCAACAGGGATTCCGGGGAGCTGTTTTTT
TRBV19,12,TRBJ1-2,once,-,CASSKEYSGYTF,TGTGCCAGTAGCAAAGAGTATTCCGGCTACACCTTC
TRBV5-1,13,TRBJ1-5,-,-,CASSLEGYQPQHF,TGCGCCAGCAGCTTGGAGGGGTATCAGCCCCAGCATTTT
TRBV12-5,10,TRBJ1-2,-,-,CARARYGYTF,TGTGCTAGGGCGAGGTATGGCTACACCTTC
TRBV5-1,14,TRBJ2-3,-,TRBD1,CASSRQGLADTQYF,TGCGCCAGCAGCCGACAGGGATTGGCAGATACGCAGTATTTT
TRBV10-2,15,TRBJ2-1,-,TRBD1,CASIPPGQGVNEQFF,TGCGCCAGCATACCCCCGGGACAGGGTGTCAATGAGCAGTTCTTC
TRBV10-1,13,TRBJ2-7,-,-,CASSDALAGLQYF,TGCGCCAGCAGTGATGCCTTGGCAGGGCTGCAGTACTTC
TRBV13,16,TRBJ1-5,-,-,CASSKAGVSGNQPQHF,TGTGCCAGCAGCAAGGCGGGGGTGAGTGGCAATCAGCCCCAGCATTTT
TRBV21-1,14,TRBJ1-6,-,-,CASSAWDRVSPLHF,TGTGCCAGCAGCGCCTGGGACAGGGTATCACCCCTCCACTTT
TRBV19,15,TRBJ2-5,-,TRBD1,CASSGRTGGEKTQYF,TGTGCCAGTAGTGGTAGGACAGGGGGCGAGAAGACCCAGTACTTC
TRBV15,16,TRBJ1-3,-,-,CATSRDVLKSGNTIYF,TGTGCCACCAGCAGAGACGTCTTGAAATCTGGAAACACCATATATTTT
TRBV5-1,13,TRBJ2-1,once,-,CASSLATQDEQFF,TGCGCCAGCAGCTTGGCCACCCAGGATGAGCAGTTCTTC
TRBV5-1,16,TRBJ2-5,-,TRBD2,CASSLALRGGTETQYF,TGCGCCAGCAGCTTGGCCCTACGGGGGGGCACTGAGACCCAGTACTTC
TRBV5-1,13,TRBJ1-5,-,-,CASSLEVDQPQHF,TGCGCCAGCAGCTTGGAGGTGGATCAGCCCCAGCATTTT
TRBV6-5,13,TRBJ2-7,few,-,CASRGTEGREQYF,TGTGCCAGCAGGGGGACGGAAGGGCGCGAGCAGTACTTC
TRBV5-1,14,TRBJ1-5,few,TRBD1,CASSLGTGNQPQHF,TGCGCCAGCAGCCTAGGGACAGGGAATCAGCCCCAGCATTTT
TRBV27,17,TRBJ2-1,-,-,CASSLPQTGTESNEQFF,TGTGCCAGCAGTTTGCCCCAAACCGGGACGGAGAGCAATGAGCAGTTCTTC
TRBV13,15,TRBJ2-7,-,-,CASSTYGGSSYEQYF,TGTGCCAGCAGCACTTATGGGGGGAGCTCCTACGAGCAGTACTTC
TRBV30,14,TRBJ1-1,-,-,CAWSVRGVNTEAFF,TGTGCCTGGAGTGTACGCGGCGTGAACACTGAAGCTTTCTTT
TRBV19,16,TRBJ1-5,-,TRBD1,CASSIIIQGLYQPQHF,TGTGCCAGTAGTATCATTATACAGGGGTTGTATCAGCCCCAGCATTTT
TRBV29-1,11,TRBJ1-2,-,-,CSVDSGTVPLF,TGCAGCGTTGACTCCGGGACCGTGCCTCTCTTC
TRBV7-8,17,TRBJ1-3,-,-,CASSLALRGGSGNTIYF,TGTGCCAGCAGCTTAGCGCTTCGTGGGGGCTCTGGAAACACCATATATTTT
TRBV7-8,14,TRBJ1-2,once,-,CASSPRDDLGGYTF,TGTGCCAGCAGCCCCAGGGACGACTTGGGGGGCTACACCTTC
TRBV11-2,13,TRBJ1-2,-,TRBD1,CASSLVKQGANTF,TGTGCCAGCAGCTTAGTCAAACAGGGGGCTAACACCTTC
TRBV27,15,TRBJ2-7,-,TRBD2,CASSLQGLAGDEQYF,TGTGCCAGCTCCCTCCAGGGACTAGCGGGGGACGAGCAGTACTTC
TRBV18,16,TRBJ1-1,-,-,CASSPQEVGRLTEAFF,TGTGCCAGCTCACCACAGGAAGTTGGGAGGCTGACTGAAGCTTTCTTT
TRBV11-2,15,TRBJ2-7,-,TRBD2,CASSPLAGGPSEQYF,TGTGCCAGCAGCCCCTTAGCGGGGGGGCCGTCCGAGCAGTACTTC
TRBV7-3,13,TRBJ1-6,-,-,CASSAGVNSPLHF,TGTGCCAGCAGCGCAGGGGTCAACTCACCCCTCCACTTT
TRBV7-2,15,TRBJ1-6,-,TRBD1,CASSLRQGVNSPLHF,TGTGCCAGCAGCTTAAGGCAGGGGGTCAATTCACCCCTCCACTTT
TRBV5-4,18,TRBJ1-4,-,-,CASSLRSRAWSTNEKLFF,TGTGCCAGCAGCTTGCGTTCTAGGGCGTGGTCGACTAATGAAAAACTGTTTTTT
TRBV27,13,TRBJ2-3,-,-,CASSSDQGDTQYF,TGTGCCAGCAGTTCCGACCAAGGCGATACGCAGTATTTT
TRBV29-1,13,TRBJ1-1,-,-,CSVGIGGRTEAFF,TGCAGCGTTGGCATTGGGGGCCGCACTGAAGCTTTCTTT
TRBV30,12,TRBJ2-1,few,-,CAWSDSYNEQFF,TGTGCCTGGAGTGATAGTTACAATGAGCAGTTCTTC
TRBV3-1/TRBV3-2,17,TRBJ1-2,-,TRBD1,CASSHPNRGRGNYGYTF,TGTGCCAGCAGCCACCCAAACAGGGGGCGCGGGAACTATGGCTACACCTTC
TRBV30,12,TRBJ1-2,-,-,CACRPAIEGYTF,TGTGCCTGCAGACCCGCTATTGAAGGCTACACCTTC
TRBV5-6,13,TRBJ2-5,-,-,CASSVGQQETQYF,TGTGCCAGCAGCGTCGGACAGCAAGAGACCCAGTACTTC
TRBV16,14,TRBJ1-1,-,-,CASSHTSGEAEAFF,TGTGCCAGCAGCCATACGTCAGGGGAGGCTGAAGCTTTCTTT
TRBV28,12,TRBJ1-1,-,-,CASSLEGTEAFF,TGTGCCAGCAGTTTAGAGGGTACTGAAGCTTTCTTT
TRBV7-2,14,TRBJ2-7,-,-,CASSLVSGSYEQYF,TGTGCCAGCAGCTTAGTTTCGGGAAGCTACGAGCAGTACTTC
TRBV11-2,17,TRBJ2-1,few,TRBD1,CASSGPTNRGRVHEQFF,TGTGCCAGCAGCGGTCCCACCAACAGGGGGCGCGTACACGAGCAGTTCTTC
TRBV28,16,TRBJ1-2,-,-,CASRPLLTPRSYGYTF,TGTGCCAGCAGGCCACTCCTAACCCCGAGATCCTATGGCTACACCTTC
TRBV5-1,16,TRBJ2-5,-,TRBD1,CASSFNSGTAGETQYF,TGCGCCAGCAGCTTTAACTCCGGGACAGCAGGAGAGACCCAGTACTTC
TRBV5-1,13,TRBJ2-3,-,-,CASSSGDTDTQYF,TGCGCCAGCAGCTCCGGGGACACAGATACGCAGTATTTT
TRBV24-1,13,TRBJ2-5,once,-,CATSGSAQETQYF,TGTGCCACCAGTGGGTCGGCACAAGAGACCCAGTACTTC
TRBV4-1,16,TRBJ1-2,-,TRBD1,CASSQPGQNANYGYTF,TGCGCCAGCAGCCAGCCGGGACAGAACGCTAACTATGGCTACACCTTC
TRBV7-9,14,TRBJ1-2,-,TRBD1,CASSLGGQDYGYTF,TGTGCCAGCAGCTTAGGGGGACAGGACTATGGCTACACCTTC
TRBV5-4,12,TRBJ2-1,-,-,CASALAGGEQFF,TGTGCCAGCGCTCTGGCCGGAGGTGAGCAGTTCTTC
TRBV10-2,15,TRBJ1-6,-,TRBD1,CASSESVTGHSPLHF,TGCGCCAGCAGTGAGTCAGTGACAGGGCATTCACCCCTCCACTTT
TRBV20-1,14,TRBJ1-5,-,-,CSASRGVGNQPQHF,TGCAGTGCTAGTAGGGGTGTAGGCAATCAGCCCCAGCATTTT
TRBV18,13,TRBJ2-5,-,-,CASSQDLGETQYF,TGTGCCAGCTCACAGGACTTGGGGGAGACCCAGTACTTC
TRBV6-5,14,TRBJ1-2,-,-,CASSRSAGNYGYTF,TGTGCCAGCAGCCGATCTGCAGGGAACTATGGCTACACCTTC
TRBV18,17,TRBJ2-1,few,TRBD1,CASSLRQGYEAYNEQFF,TGTGCCAGCTCACTCCGACAGGGGTATGAAGCGTACAATGAGCAGTTCTTC
TRBV12-3/TRBV12-4,13,TRBJ1-2,-,-,CASSYYRNYGYTF,TGTGCCAGCAGTTACTACAGGAACTATGGCTACACCTTC
TRBV7-2,15,TRBJ1-5,-,-,CASSKPGQLIQPQHF,TGTGCCAGCAGCAAACCGGGACAACTTATTCAGCCCCAGCATTTT
TRBV27,15,TRBJ1-2,-,-,CASSLSFGTDADYTF,TGTGCCAGCAGTTTATCGTTCGGGACTGATGCGGACTACACCTTC